This entry describes one T cell receptor (beta chain). The method was immunoSEQ multiplex PCR; TCRdb's version includes in-frame clones alone and lacks a portion of them. The sample contains fewer than 110,000 clones, roughly 89% of which appear only once. The CDR3 sequence is 16 residues long. Per germline, CDR1 KGHDR and CDR2 SFDVKD. Trimming pared 4 bases from V and 7 bases from J, leaving 19 bases between. These data come from a study of control samples from healthy donors and cancer patients. The V and J genes are TRBV24-1 and TRBJ2-1; possibly TRBD2 for D (6 bases). The sequence was collected from a man aged 30 to 39 in good health. The sequenced sample consisted of blood. CDR3 bases: TGTGCCACCAGTGACACCGGGACTGGCTTTTGGAATGAGCAGTTCTTC. This encodes CATSDTGTGFWNEQFF.